This entry describes one T cell receptor beta chain. These data come from a study of blood T cell repertoires in COVID-19. Whole-study context: Researchers got acute and convalescent COVID-19 samples from the United States, Italy and Spain. The analysed material was cDNA or gDNA that came from T cells, B-cell-depleted T cells, or PBMCs.

The V end was cut by 1 base, the J end by 2 bases, with 12 bases between. The CDR3 has 15 amino acids. As originally analysed: Estimates of nucleated cell counts were drawn from the amplification of reference gene primers. TCRdb keeps only in-frame clones here, not all; method: immunoSEQ multiplex PCR. V and J calls and clone size are those listed in that table; D and trimming were worked out from the DNA. Among under 200,000 clones listed, around 77% were seen once. The sample consisted of peripheral blood. The rearrangement joins TRBV6-7 to TRBJ2-7; tentatively, D is TRBD2 (6 bases). TRBV6-7 is noted as an ORF with a role that remains uncertain. This TCR derives from a man aged 65 to 85 with active or convalescent COVID-19. The CDR3, as DNA: TGTGCCAGCAGTTACTGGAGGGCATTCCCCTACGAGCAGTACTTC. The encoded protein is CASSYWRAFPYEQYF.